This entry describes one T cell receptor beta chain. What it binds is not known. The trim removed 6 bases at V and 5 bases at J, leaving 9 bases unmatched. The V gene's germline CDR1 is MNHNY and CDR2 SVGAGI (reference sequence). The CDR3 extends over 15 amino acids. This entry belongs to a study of cytomegalovirus exposure and HLA in healthy donors. Study details: Earlier sequencing of some 170 million T cells yielded 100 million to 140 million unique TCR beta sequences. 81% of several hundred genotyped donors fell in the Caucasian-associated ancestry cluster. Study results and caveats: In a later analysis, a missense DCLRE1C variant was linked to TCR beta V- and J-gene trimming. Productive rates of about 87% or about 30% were seen for most TCR beta V segments in an earlier analysis.

The study ran its PCR with 60 Vbeta and 13 Jbeta primers. Some clones are missing from TCRdb's copy, which holds only in-frame ones; the method was immunoSEQ multiplex PCR. The sample yields tens of thousands of clones, 76% seen once. The sequenced sample was PBMCs. The source of this sequence is a man between 18 and 29 years old in good health and CMV-seronegative. The chain uses TRBV6-6 and TRBJ2-2; 7 nucleotides agree with TRBD2. The CDR3 DNA reads TGTGCCAGCAGGGGGGGGGTCGAAAGGACCGGGGAGCTGTTTTTT. Translation gives CASRGGVERTGELFF.